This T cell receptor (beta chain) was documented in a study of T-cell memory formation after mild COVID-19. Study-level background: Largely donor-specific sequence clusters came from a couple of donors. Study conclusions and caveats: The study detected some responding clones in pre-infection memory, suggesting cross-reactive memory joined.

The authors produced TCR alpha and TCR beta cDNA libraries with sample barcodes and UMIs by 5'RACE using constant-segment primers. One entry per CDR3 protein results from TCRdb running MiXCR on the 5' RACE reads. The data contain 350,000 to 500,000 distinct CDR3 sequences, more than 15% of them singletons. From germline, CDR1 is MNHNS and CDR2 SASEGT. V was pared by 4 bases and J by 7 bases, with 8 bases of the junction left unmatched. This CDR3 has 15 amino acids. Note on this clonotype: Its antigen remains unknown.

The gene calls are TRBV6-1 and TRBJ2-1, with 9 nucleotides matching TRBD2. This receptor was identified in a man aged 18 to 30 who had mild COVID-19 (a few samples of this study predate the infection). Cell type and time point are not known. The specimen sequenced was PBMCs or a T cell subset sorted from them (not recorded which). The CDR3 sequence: CASSASSGEGNEQFF. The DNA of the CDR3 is TGTGCCAGCAGTGCCTCTAGCGGGGAGGGGAATGAGCAGTTCTTC.